This TCR beta chain was observed in a study of a mutant IDH1 vaccine in newly diagnosed glioma. Study information: Onset of vaccination occurred 4-6 weeks following radiotherapy alone, or with temozolomide cycles. Visits designated V12 and V13 were conducted at weeks 35 and 47, respectively. Treatment recipients were roughly 62% male and around 38% female, and their mean age was about 39 years.

In its sample, this clone was seen a few times. Its antigen is not identified. Trimming left V 0 bases short and J 0 bases short, with 11 bases between. Germline CDR1 is LGHNA and CDR2 is YSLEER. The CDR3 is 16 residues long. Here immunoSEQ multiplex PCR was the method, and the copy in TCRdb shows in-frame clones only, minus some. The repertoire holds roughly 43,000 clones, with roughly 80% as singletons. Stated time point: week 47, end of study. The content of each vaccine dose was 300 ug of mutant IDH1 20-mer peptide, and topical imiquimod accompanied it. Patients had eight vaccinations, in weeks 1, 3, 5, 7, 11, 15, 19 and 23.

The receptor's source is a man between 18 and 35 years old with glioma. Some clones in this sample may be carry-over from other donors' samples. The chain couples TRBV4-3 to TRBJ1-1; D ambiguous. The sequenced sample was PBMCs, obtained from a glioma patient whose treatment included an IDH1 peptide vaccine. CDR3 residues: CASSQDRVGMNTEAFF. The CDR3 nucleotides are TGCGCCAGCAGCCAAGATAGAGTCGGCATGAACACTGAAGCTTTCTTT.